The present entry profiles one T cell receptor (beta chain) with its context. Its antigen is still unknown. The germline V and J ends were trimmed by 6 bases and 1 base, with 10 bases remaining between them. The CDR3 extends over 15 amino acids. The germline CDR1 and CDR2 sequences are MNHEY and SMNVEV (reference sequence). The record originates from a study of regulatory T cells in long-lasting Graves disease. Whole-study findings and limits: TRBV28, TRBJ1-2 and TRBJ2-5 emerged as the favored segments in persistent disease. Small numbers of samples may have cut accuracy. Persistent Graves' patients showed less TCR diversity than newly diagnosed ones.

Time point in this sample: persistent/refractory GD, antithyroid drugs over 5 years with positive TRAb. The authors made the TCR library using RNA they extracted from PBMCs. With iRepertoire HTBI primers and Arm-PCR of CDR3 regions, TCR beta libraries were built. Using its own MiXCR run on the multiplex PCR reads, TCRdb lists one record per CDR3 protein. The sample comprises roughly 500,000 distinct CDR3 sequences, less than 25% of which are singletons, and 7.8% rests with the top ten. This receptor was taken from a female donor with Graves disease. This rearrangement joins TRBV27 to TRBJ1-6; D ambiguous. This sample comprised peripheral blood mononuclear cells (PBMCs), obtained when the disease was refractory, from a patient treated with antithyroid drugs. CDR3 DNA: TGTGCCAGCAGCTTAATGGGGTCCTATAATTCACCCCTCCACTTT. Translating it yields CASSLMGSYNSPLHF.